These 29 T cell receptor beta chains came from one sample sequenced in a study of T cell changes during pregnancy in multiple sclerosis. TCRdb's copy holds only in-frame clones and misses some; the assay was immunoSEQ multiplex PCR. The sample lists approximately 70,000 clones, 92% occurring once. Sequences were derived from peripheral blood, sampled in the second trimester of pregnancy. The origin of the receptors is a female donor in good health, enrolled as a control in a pregnancy study.

This rearrangement joins TRBV28 to TRBJ2-7, with a possible D match to TRBD1 (6 bases). The CDR3 is made up of 14 amino acids. The V gene's germline CDR1 is MDHEN and CDR2 SYDVKM. Trimming stripped 7 bases from V and 2 bases from J, with 15 bases between. The CDR3 reads CASNLPGAAYEQYF. In DNA form, the CDR3 reads TGTGCCAGCAACCTACCAGGGGCGGCCTACGAGCAGTACTTC.

The chain carries TRBV29-1 and TRBJ2-3; D uncertain. The ends were cut back, 0 bases at V and 2 bases at J, with 6 bases in the middle. The CDR3 length is 13 residues. The V gene's germline CDR1 is SQVTM and CDR2 ANQGSEA. CDR3 coding DNA: TGCAGCGTTGAAGACAATCCCACAGATACGCAGTATTTT. Its protein product is CSVEDNPTDTQYF.

The chain combines TRBV4-3 with TRBJ2-1, with TRBD2 matching over 10 bases. The ends lost 0 bases at V and 6 bases at J; junction bases unmatched: 2. The CDR3 has 15 residues. CDR1 LGHNA and CDR2 YSLEER come from the germline V gene. DNA of the CDR3: TGCGCCAGCAGCCAAGATGAGCGGGAGGGCAATGAGCAGTTCTTC. Translated, it gives CASSQDEREGNEQFF.

The rearrangement links TRBV14 to TRBJ2-1, with a weak D call TRBD1 (6 bases). The CDR3 is 15 residues long. V lost 4 bases and J lost 4, with 14 bases in between. Looked up from germline, CDR1 is SGHDN and CDR2 is FVKESK. CDR3 coding DNA: TGTGCCAGCAGCCCCCCGGGACACCAATACAATGAGCAGTTCTTC. Translated: CASSPPGHQYNEQFF. Looking up the rest from reference TRBV14 and TRBJ2-1 gives the full variable domain: EAGVTQFPSHSVIEKGQTVTLRCDPISGHDNLYWYRRVMGKEIKFLLHFVKESKQDESGMPNNRFLAERTGGTYSTLKVQPAELEDSGVYFCASSPPGHQYNEQFFGPGTRLTVL.

The chain couples TRBV7-6 to TRBJ2-2; D is undetermined. The V gene lost 4 bases and the J gene lost 9 bases, with 12 bases spanning the gap. This CDR3 is built from 13 residues. The germline V gene encodes CDR1 SGHVS and CDR2 FNYEAQ. The CDR3 sequence: CASSSLVGRELFF. The DNA for the CDR3 is TGTGCCAGCAGCTCCCTAGTTGGAAGGGAGCTGTTTTTT.

This clone came up once. J is TRBJ2-7 and V is TRBV19; 8 bases agree with TRBD2. This CDR3 region has 14 residues. CDR1 and CDR2 (germline): LNHDA, SQIVND (reference sequence). Unmatched junction bases numbered 6, after V lost 6 bases and J lost 2 bases. The CDR3 sequence: CASRSAGVAYEQYF. Here the CDR3 DNA reads TGTGCCAGTAGATCAGCGGGAGTGGCCTACGAGCAGTACTTC.

This clone was recorded only once. This chain uses TRBV7-9 with TRBJ2-5; 14 bases fit TRBD2. Germline V gene data show CDR1 as SEHNR and CDR2 as FQNEAQ (reference sequence). The V segment lost 4 bases and the J segment 2 bases; nucleotides outside the gene matches: 3. The CDR3 runs 16 residues. In DNA, the CDR3 is TGTGCCAGCAGCTCCGGACTAGCGGGGGGACAAGAGACCCAGTACTTC. Translation: CASSSGLAGGQETQYF.

The chain couples TRBV9 to TRBJ2-1, with 11 bases aligning to TRBD2. This CDR3 contains 19 residues. Germline V lookup: CDR1 SGDLS, CDR2 YYNGEE. The V segment lost 0 bases and the J segment 5 bases; nucleotides outside the gene matches: 13. The CDR3 DNA reads as TGTGCCAGCAGCGTAGCGCGGAGATTAGCGGGAGGGCCCCACAATGAGCAGTTCTTC. It is translated as CASSVARRLAGGPHNEQFF.

The chain recombines TRBV6-5 with TRBJ1-6; TRBD1 might be the D (5 bases). Germline values: CDR1 MNHEY, CDR2 SVGAGI. The length of the CDR3 is 15 residues. V shed 2 bases and J shed 9 bases, with 14 bases lying between them. CDR3 sequence reads: CASSYTRESFSPLHF. The CDR3 region has the DNA TGTGCCAGCAGTTACACCAGGGAATCGTTTTCACCCCTCCACTTT.

The chain has TRBV30 and TRBJ1-5, with TRBD1 as a possible D gene (6 bases). This CDR3 region has 14 residues. V gave up 2 bases and J gave up 9 bases, with 17 bases separating them. Germline V gene sequence: CDR1 GTSNPN, CDR2 SVGIG (reference sequence). The CDR3 DNA is TGTGCCTGGAGTTTTCAGGGGTCTAGGGGGCCCCAGCATTTT. It specifies CAWSFQGSRGPQHF.

This sequence joins TRBV11-1 and TRBJ2-7, with 9 bases matching TRBD2. V gave up 6 bases and J gave up 2 bases; unmatched junction bases: 8. Germline values: CDR1 SGHAT, CDR2 FQDESV (reference sequence). This CDR3 comprises 15 residues. CDR3 sequence: CASSGGASGTYEQYF. CDR3 nucleotide sequence: TGTGCCAGCAGTGGGGGGGCTAGCGGGACCTACGAGCAGTACTTC. Full variable domain (outside the CDR3, taken from reference TRBV11-1 and TRBJ2-7): EAEVAQSPRYKITEKSQAVAFWCDPISGHATLYWYRQILGQGPELLVQFQDESVVDDSQLPKDRFSAERLKGVDSTLKIQPAELGDSAMYLCASSGGASGTYEQYFGPGTRLTVT.

The genes are TRBV6-6 and TRBJ1-2; a weak D match, TRBD1 (6 bases). Germline V lookup: CDR1 MNHNY, CDR2 SVGAGI (reference sequence). The germline V and J ends were trimmed by 0 bases and 7 bases, with 12 bases remaining between them. This CDR3 contains 14 residues. Here the CDR3 reads CASSYSAGAGGYTF. DNA of the CDR3: TGTGCCAGCAGTTACTCGGCGGGGGCAGGTGGCTACACCTTC.

The chain combines TRBV20-1 with TRBJ2-7; no clear D gene. The CDR3 has 11 residues. From germline, CDR1 is DFQATT and CDR2 SNEGSKA (reference sequence). Trimming removed 0 bases at V and 7 bases at J, with 7 bases between. The CDR3 nucleotides are TGCAGTGCTAGAGACATACGGGAGCAGTACTTC. It specifies CSARDIREQYF.

The chain joins TRBV7-2 to TRBJ1-1, with D hard to call. V lost 2 bases, J lost 2 bases, and 6 bases lay in between. This CDR3 has 13 amino acids. CDR1 and CDR2 from the germline V gene are SGHTA and FQGNSA. DNA for the CDR3: TGTGCCAGCAGCTTAACTTTAAACACTGAAGCTTTCTTT. This codes for CASSLTLNTEAFF. Complete variable domain (other parts from reference TRBV7-2 and TRBJ1-1): GAGVSQSPSNKVTEKGKDVELRCDPISGHTALYWYRQSLGQGLEFLIYFQGNSAPDKSGLPSDRFSAERTGGSVSTLTIQRTQQEDSAVYLCASSLTLNTEAFFGQGTRLTVV.

This clone has just a few counts. This rearrangement joins TRBV6-5 to TRBJ2-5; 11 bases are shared with TRBD2. The CDR3 has 15 residues. V shed 2 bases and J 4 bases; nucleotides not matched to a gene: 3. The V gene's germline CDR1 is MNHEY and CDR2 SVGAGI. The CDR3 protein is CASSYVAGGGETQYF. CDR3 sequence (DNA): TGTGCCAGCAGTTACGTAGCGGGAGGGGGAGAGACCCAGTACTTC.

V is TRBV7-3 and J is TRBJ2-7, with 9 bases that match TRBD2. The CDR3 has 15 residues. Germline V CDR1 and CDR2: SGHTA, FQGTGA. Unmatched junction bases numbered 2, after V lost 0 bases and J lost 2 bases. CDR3 nucleotide sequence: TGTGCCAGCAGCTTAACCGGGACTAGCCCCTACGAGCAGTACTTC. Amino acids: CASSLTGTSPYEQYF.

V usage is TRBV5-1 and J usage is TRBJ2-3; TRBD2 is a possible D gene (6 bases). Trimming pared 5 bases from V and 5 bases from J, leaving 15 bases between. The CDR3 contains 14 residues. The germline CDR1 and CDR2 sequences are SGHRS and YFSETQ. Here the CDR3 DNA reads TGCGCCAGCAGTTCCTTGACTAGGGTAGATACGCAGTATTTT. This codes for CASSSLTRVDTQYF.

CDR3 nucleotides: TGCGCCAGCAGCCCCGGACTATCAGATACGCAGTATTTT. Residues: CASSPGLSDTQYF. The genes are TRBV5-1 and TRBJ2-3, with D perhaps TRBD2 (6 bases). Per the germline V gene, CDR1 is SGHRS and CDR2 is YFSETQ. With 4 bases removed from V and 4 bases from J, the gap between germline ends came to 10 bases. This CDR3 contains 13 residues. Using reference TRBV5-1 and TRBJ2-3 for the parts outside the CDR3, the full variable domain is KAGVTQTPRYLIKTRGQQVTLSCSPISGHRSVSWYQQTPGQGLQFLFEYFSETQRNKGNFPGRFSGRQFSNSRSEMNVSTLELGDSALYLCASSPGLSDTQYFGPGTRLTVL.

V is TRBV6-5 and J is TRBJ1-1, with D tentatively TRBD1 (5 bases). Germline lookup yields CDR1 MNHEY and CDR2 SVGAGI. CDR3 length equals 13 residues. Trimming took 6 bases from V and 2 from J, leaving 10 bases between them. CDR3 protein: CASSLGGNTEAFF. CDR3 coding DNA: TGTGCCAGCAGCCTCGGGGGTAACACTGAAGCTTTCTTT.

The chain has TRBV27 and TRBJ1-1; 7 nucleotides line up with TRBD1. This CDR3 has 14 residues. In germline, CDR1 is MNHEY, CDR2 SMNVEV (reference sequence). V was clipped by 3 bases and J by 1 base; unmatched bases: 2. The CDR3 coding sequence is TGTGCCAGCAGTTTCGGACAGGAGAACACTGAAGCTTTCTTT. The encoded protein is CASSFGQENTEAFF.

In its sample, this clone was seen once. V and J are TRBV27 and TRBJ2-7, with 9 bases identical to TRBD2. V shed 1 base and J 5 bases; nucleotides not matched to a gene: 6. The length of the CDR3 is 15 residues. Per germline, CDR1 MNHEY and CDR2 SMNVEV (reference sequence). The CDR3, as DNA: TGTGCCAGCAGTTTATATAGCGGGAGAGACAACGAGCAGTACTTC. Its protein is CASSLYSGRDNEQYF.

This clone was recorded once. The chain has TRBV7-6 and TRBJ1-2, with 7 bases lining up with TRBD1. Germline CDR1 and CDR2: SGHVS and FNYEAQ. This CDR3 contains 16 residues. Trimming removed 5 bases from V and 0 bases from J; junction bases left unmatched: 9. Here the CDR3 reads CASSPRGGNTNYGYTF. Here the CDR3 DNA reads TGTGCCAGCAGCCCTCGAGGGGGCAATACTAACTATGGCTACACCTTC.

This clone was counted only a few times. The chain has TRBV6-1 and TRBJ1-2, with TRBD1 matching 7 bases. Germline V CDR1 and CDR2: MNHNS, SASEGT. The CDR3 loop spans 13 amino acids. J was trimmed by 7 bases and V by 6 bases; bases with no gene match: 8. As DNA, the CDR3 is TGTGCCAGCAGCGAAAGGGACAGCTTTGGCTACACCTTC. Its protein is CASSERDSFGYTF.

The rearrangement uses TRBV5-8 and TRBJ2-5, with 12 bases that match TRBD2. V lost 4 bases, J lost 0 bases, and 7 bases stayed unmatched. This CDR3 is 17 amino acids long. CDR1 SGHTS and CDR2 YDEGEE come from the germline V gene. DNA for the CDR3: TGTGCCAGCAGCACCGGGACTAGCGGGTGGTACCAAGAGACCCAGTACTTC. Translating gives CASSTGTSGWYQETQYF.

This clone was seen once. V and J are TRBV6-6 and TRBJ1-1, with TRBD1 as a possible D gene (5 bases). Trimming took off 2 bases at V and 2 bases at J, with 9 bases between the two ends. The germline CDR1 and CDR2 sequences are MNHNY and SVGAGI (reference sequence). CDR3 size: 14 residues. CDR3 in amino acids: CASSYGQGNTEAFF. CDR3 nucleotide sequence: TGTGCCAGCAGTTACGGCCAGGGTAACACTGAAGCTTTCTTT.

V and J are TRBV28 and TRBJ1-1; D gene uncertain. Between the trimmed V and J ends, which lost 9 bases and 0 bases, there was a span of 8 bases. Germline assignment: CDR1 MDHEN and CDR2 SYDVKM. CDR3 length equals 12 residues. Here the CDR3 reads CASDRMNTEAFF. CDR3 nucleotides: TGTGCCAGTGATAGAATGAACACTGAAGCTTTCTTT.

This clone occurred once. The chain uses TRBV9 and TRBJ2-2; TRBD1 matches 7 bases. This CDR3 has 14 residues. V lost 3 bases to trimming and J lost 5 bases; unmatched junction nucleotides: 4. The germline V gene encodes CDR1 SGDLS and CDR2 YYNGEE. The DNA of the CDR3 is TGTGCCAGCAGCGCGGGACAGTGGACCGGGGAGCTGTTTTTT. This encodes CASSAGQWTGELFF.

This chain joins TRBV28 and TRBJ1-3; D is uncertain. V was pared by 6 bases and J by 2 bases, with 11 bases between. Germline CDR1 reads MDHEN; CDR2 reads SYDVKM. There are 14 residues in the CDR3. The chain's CDR3 is CASSSPGTGNTIYF. CDR3 DNA sequence: TGTGCCAGCAGCTCCCCGGGAACTGGAAACACCATATATTTT.

The chain uses TRBV6-4 and TRBJ2-1; D perhaps matches TRBD2 (5 bases). Germline CDR1 is MRHNA and CDR2 is SNTAGT. V lost 3 bases and J lost 0, with 9 bases in between. The CDR3 consists of 15 residues. The CDR3 DNA reads as TGTGCCAGCAGTGATCGGGATGGCTCCTACAATGAGCAGTTCTTC. This gives the protein CASSDRDGSYNEQFF.